One sample yielded the 25 T cell receptor beta chains listed below, sequenced in a study of cytomegalovirus exposure and HLA in healthy donors. Vbeta (60) and Jbeta (13) primers were used in the PCR. Assay: immunoSEQ multiplex PCR; the TCRdb copy retains only in-frame clones and omits some. This sample has over 95,000 clones, with less than 80% found just once. The sample was PBMCs. The receptors were sampled from a woman in her thirties or forties in good health and CMV-seropositive.

V and J are TRBV19 and TRBJ2-7; D remains ambiguous. V was trimmed by 2 bases and J by 0 bases, leaving 14 bases between them. Germline loops: CDR1 LNHDA, CDR2 SQIVND (reference sequence). CDR3 length: 16 residues. The CDR3 sequence: CASSISSEVGSYEQYF. In nucleotides, the CDR3 is TGTGCCAGTAGTATATCGAGTGAAGTCGGCTCCTACGAGCAGTACTTC.

This clone came up once. The chain recombines TRBV19 with TRBJ2-2; D unresolved. The CDR3 runs 20 residues. Germline loops: CDR1 LNHDA, CDR2 SQIVND (reference sequence). V lost 0 bases and J 0 bases, leaving 20 bases between the germline ends. The CDR3 region is CASSIDFAQSIAPNTGELFF. CDR3 DNA: TGTGCCAGTAGTATAGATTTTGCACAGTCCATCGCTCCGAACACCGGGGAGCTGTTTTTT.

This clone occurred once. The chain links TRBV6-1 to TRBJ2-2; tentative D call: TRBD1 (6 bases). CDR1 and CDR2 from the germline V gene are MNHNS and SASEGT. Trimming cost V 6 bases and J 3 bases, with 11 bases left between them. The CDR3 has 14 amino acids. The CDR3 here is CASRRTDDTGELFF. DNA for the CDR3: TGTGCCAGCAGACGGACAGACGACACCGGGGAGCTGTTTTTT.

This chain connects TRBV5-4 to TRBJ2-7, with D possibly being TRBD2 (5 bases). The germline gives CDR1 SGHNT, CDR2 YYREEE (reference sequence). The CDR3 runs 14 residues. V lost 3 bases and J lost 0, with 10 bases in between. For the CDR3, the DNA is TGTGCCAGCAGCTCCCGGACTGACTCCTACGAGCAGTACTTC. Translated: CASSSRTDSYEQYF.

The CDR3 loop reads CAWSPLAGRTDTQYF. The DNA for the CDR3 is TGTGCCTGGAGTCCCCTAGCGGGTAGAACAGATACGCAGTATTTT. The rearrangement uses TRBV30 and TRBJ2-3; 8 bases map to TRBD2. With V trimmed by 2 bases and J by 3 bases, 7 bases remained unmatched. This CDR3 region has 15 residues. Germline V gives CDR1 GTSNPN, CDR2 SVGIG (reference sequence).

The rearrangement uses TRBV6-5 and TRBJ2-2, with TRBD1 as a possible D gene (5 bases). The CDR3 covers 15 residues. Germline V gene data show CDR1 as MNHEY and CDR2 as SVGAGI. The V and J ends lost 2 bases and 6 bases respectively, with 13 bases between them. The CDR3 is CASSYLGDGAGELFF. Here the CDR3 DNA reads TGTGCCAGCAGTTACCTAGGGGATGGGGCCGGGGAGCTGTTTTTT.

The chain is built from TRBV7-2 and TRBJ2-3; TRBD2 agrees at 8 bases. V lost 5 bases, J lost 5 bases, and 15 bases stayed unmatched. There are 17 residues in the CDR3. Germline values: CDR1 SGHTA, CDR2 FQGNSA. The CDR3 sequence: CASSPTPRGLGRDTQYF. CDR3 bases: TGTGCCAGCAGCCCAACCCCAAGGGGACTAGGGAGAGATACGCAGTATTTT.

The chain couples TRBV11-1 to TRBJ1-1, with D perhaps matching TRBD1 (5 bases). Trimming cost V 5 bases and J 1 base, with 14 bases left between them. Germline V lookup: CDR1 SGHAT, CDR2 FQDESV (reference sequence). The length of the CDR3 is 15 residues. In DNA form, the CDR3 reads TGTGCCAGCAGCCGGCATCTGGGGCCGAACACTGAAGCTTTCTTT. This encodes CASSRHLGPNTEAFF.

To note about this clone: The same CDR3 arises from other DNA sequences in this sample as well. This rearrangement joins TRBV4-1 to TRBJ1-4; D unresolved. From germline, CDR1 is MGHRA and CDR2 YSYEKL. Trimming removed 5 bases at V and 12 bases at J, with 10 bases between. This CDR3 is built from 11 residues. In DNA form, the CDR3 reads TGCGCCAGCAGCAAAACGGGAGAACTGTTTTTT. Translation: CASSKTGELFF.

The chain employs TRBV11-3 and TRBJ2-1; D gene ambiguous. The V and J ends lost 1 base and 1 base respectively, with 8 bases between them. This CDR3 is 15 amino acids long. The germline CDR1 and CDR2 sequences are SGHNT and YENEEA. Here the CDR3 reads CASSLGHSSYNEQFF. In nucleotides, the CDR3 is TGTGCCAGCAGCTTAGGCCACTCATCCTACAATGAGCAGTTCTTC. Looking up the rest from reference TRBV11-3 and TRBJ2-1 gives the full variable domain: EAGVVQSPRYKIIEKKQPVAFWCNPISGHNTLYWYLQNLGQGPELLIRYENEEAVDDSQLPKDRFSAERLKGVDSTLKIQPAELGDSAVYLCASSLGHSSYNEQFFGPGTRLTVL.

The chain joins TRBV27 to TRBJ2-1; D not resolved. This CDR3 comprises 12 residues. The V gene lost 5 bases and the J gene lost 7 bases, with 9 bases spanning the gap. Germline CDR1 and CDR2: MNHEY and SMNVEV (reference sequence). CDR3 loop: CASSPRQNEQFF. DNA of the CDR3: TGTGCCAGCAGTCCGAGGCAGAATGAGCAGTTCTTC.

The chain recombines TRBV2 with TRBJ1-2, with TRBD1 matching 8 bases. Unmatched junction bases numbered 4, after V lost 2 bases and J lost 8 bases. Germline loops: CDR1 SNHLY, CDR2 FYNNEI. The CDR3 covers 13 residues. The CDR3 DNA reads as TGTGCCAGCAGTGAAACGACAGGGGACGGCTACACCTTC. The encoded protein is CASSETTGDGYTF. Full variable domain (rest looked up from reference TRBV2 and TRBJ1-2): EPEVTQTPSHQVTQMGQEVILRCVPISNHLYFYWYRQILGQKVEFLVSFYNNEISEKSEIFDDQFSVERPDGSNFTLKIRSTKLEDSAMYFCASSETTGDGYTFGSGTRLTVV.

J is TRBJ2-3 and V is TRBV27; D is undetermined. The CDR3 contains 16 residues. V dropped 5 bases and J dropped 3 bases, with 18 bases sitting between them. Germline CDR1 and CDR2: MNHEY and SMNVEV (reference sequence). The CDR3 region has the DNA TGTGCCAGCAGTCCATGGGCCGATGTCAGGACAGATACGCAGTATTTT. It yields the protein CASSPWADVRTDTQYF.

The chain joins TRBV7-2 to TRBJ2-3; possibly TRBD2 for D (5 bases). The V gene's germline CDR1 is SGHTA and CDR2 FQGNSA. V was trimmed by 5 bases and J by 2 bases, leaving 17 bases between them. This CDR3 comprises 16 residues. CDR3: CASSTRRSAATDTQYF. CDR3 coding DNA: TGTGCCAGCAGCACCCGGAGGAGCGCGGCCACAGATACGCAGTATTTT. Based on the CDR3 plus reference TRBV7-2 and TRBJ2-3, the full variable domain is GAGVSQSPSNKVTEKGKDVELRCDPISGHTALYWYRQSLGQGLEFLIYFQGNSAPDKSGLPSDRFSAERTGGSVSTLTIQRTQQEDSAVYLCASSTRRSAATDTQYFGPGTRLTVL.

The rearrangement joins TRBV27 to TRBJ2-3; weak D call: TRBD1 (6 bases). Germline CDR1 reads MNHEY; CDR2 reads SMNVEV (reference sequence). This CDR3 region has 17 residues. The germline V and J ends were trimmed by 3 bases and 0 bases, with 16 bases remaining between them. The CDR3 sequence is CASSFLGTLSSTDTQYF. In nucleotides, the CDR3 is TGTGCCAGCAGTTTCTTGGGGACACTCAGTAGCACAGATACGCAGTATTTT.

The J gene is TRBJ1-2, the V gene TRBV14, with 11 bases fitting TRBD1. The CDR3 runs 18 residues. The V gene end was trimmed by 3 bases and the J gene end by 0 bases; junction bases not matched to a gene: 9. Per the germline V gene, CDR1 is SGHDN and CDR2 is FVKESK. CDR3 nucleotide sequence: TGTGCCAGCAGCCAGCGACCGGGACAGGGGGTTTCTAACTATGGCTACACCTTC. Protein product: CASSQRPGQGVSNYGYTF.

This clone occurred once. The chain employs TRBV7-9 and TRBJ1-1; the match to TRBD1 covers 7 bases. With V trimmed by 3 bases and J by 3 bases, 4 bases remained unmatched. Germline values: CDR1 SEHNR, CDR2 FQNEAQ (reference sequence). The CDR3 extends over 14 amino acids. The DNA of the CDR3 is TGTGCCAGCAGCTTTCGACAGGGCGACACTGAAGCTTTCTTT. This sequence encodes CASSFRQGDTEAFF.

The chain recombines TRBV6-6 with TRBJ1-5, with D possibly TRBD1 on 6 matching bases. The V end was cut by 6 bases, the J end by 4 bases, with 13 bases between. The CDR3 runs to 14 residues. Per germline, CDR1 MNHNY and CDR2 SVGAGI (reference sequence). The CDR3 spells CASRSGGANQPQHF. The CDR3, as DNA: TGTGCCAGCAGATCGGGGGGGGCGAATCAGCCCCAGCATTTT.

The DNA of the CDR3 is TGTGCCAGTAGTATGGACAGGTTACTCTATGGCTACACCTTC. Translated: CASSMDRLLYGYTF. V is TRBV19 and J is TRBJ1-2, with TRBD1 matching 7 bases. This CDR3 comprises 14 residues. The germline gives CDR1 LNHDA, CDR2 SQIVND (reference sequence). V shed 3 bases and J 4 bases; nucleotides not matched to a gene: 5.

The chain carries TRBV5-1 and TRBJ2-2; D possibly corresponds to TRBD2 (7 bases). Trimming left V 6 bases short and J 6 bases short, with 21 bases between. The germline gives CDR1 SGHRS, CDR2 YFSETQ. The CDR3 loop spans 16 amino acids. CDR3 in amino acids: CASTLLGGATAGELFF. The CDR3 DNA sequence: TGCGCCAGCACCCTGCTGGGGGGGGCGACCGCCGGGGAGCTGTTTTTT. Filled out from reference TRBV5-1 and TRBJ2-2, the complete variable domain reads KAGVTQTPRYLIKTRGQQVTLSCSPISGHRSVSWYQQTPGQGLQFLFEYFSETQRNKGNFPGRFSGRQFSNSRSEMNVSTLELGDSALYLCASTLLGGATAGELFFGEGSRLTVL.

The V and J genes are TRBV2 and TRBJ2-5; D possibly corresponds to TRBD2 (6 bases). The CDR3 runs 15 residues. Germline-derived CDR1 and CDR2 are SNHLY and FYNNEI. V lost 5 bases, J lost 1 base, and 14 bases lay in between. CDR3: CASSNGGLAQETQYF. The CDR3 DNA reads as TGTGCCAGCAGTAACGGGGGACTTGCCCAAGAGACCCAGTACTTC.

This chain joins TRBV5-1 and TRBJ1-2; the match to TRBD1 covers 8 bases. The CDR3 length is 16 residues. Germline CDR1 is SGHRS and CDR2 is YFSETQ. V was pared by 4 bases and J by 1 base, with 9 bases of the junction left unmatched. CDR3 protein: CASSRTVTGDNYGYTF. The CDR3 DNA follows: TGCGCCAGCAGCCGAACCGTGACAGGGGATAACTATGGCTACACCTTC.

The rearrangement uses TRBV19 and TRBJ2-5, with 7 bases identical to TRBD1. Germline trimming cut 5 bases from V and 3 bases from J; bases unmatched to any gene: 9. Germline V CDR1 and CDR2: LNHDA, SQIVND (reference sequence). The CDR3 is 15 amino acids. CDR3 in amino acids: CASSPGVTGEETQYF. Written as DNA, the CDR3 is TGTGCCAGTAGTCCCGGGGTAACAGGGGAAGAGACCCAGTACTTC. Full variable domain (missing parts from reference TRBV19 and TRBJ2-5): DGGITQSPKYLFRKEGQNVTLSCEQNLNHDAMYWYRQDPGQGLRLIYYSQIVNDFQKGDIAEGYSVSREKKESFPLTVTSAQKNPTAFYLCASSPGVTGEETQYFGPGTRLLVL.

This chain links TRBV2 with TRBJ1-3; no clear D. The CDR3 loop spans 15 amino acids. Trimming stripped 3 bases from V and 0 bases from J, with 9 bases between. Germline assignment: CDR1 SNHLY and CDR2 FYNNEI. DNA of the CDR3: TGTGCCAGCAGTGACGTGCGGCTCTCTGGAAACACCATATATTTT. Amino acids: CASSDVRLSGNTIYF.

V usage is TRBV11-3 and J usage is TRBJ2-2, with 8 nucleotides matching TRBD2. V dropped 2 bases and J dropped 5; count of bases not matched to a gene: 4. The CDR3 has 15 residues. Germline V lookup: CDR1 SGHNT, CDR2 YENEEA. DNA of the CDR3: TGTGCCAGCAGCTTAAGCGGGAGCGGGACCGGGGAGCTGTTTTTT. Encoded protein: CASSLSGSGTGELFF. Complete variable domain (other parts from reference TRBV11-3 and TRBJ2-2): EAGVVQSPRYKIIEKKQPVAFWCNPISGHNTLYWYLQNLGQGPELLIRYENEEAVDDSQLPKDRFSAERLKGVDSTLKIQPAELGDSAVYLCASSLSGSGTGELFFGEGSRLTVL.